Reported below is one T cell receptor beta chain. The record originates from a study of blood T cell repertoires in COVID-19. For the study at large: Collection of acute and convalescent COVID-19 samples took place in the United States, Italy and Spain. The analysed material was cDNA or gDNA that came from T cells, B-cell-depleted T cells, or PBMCs.

Authors' analysis steps: From reference gene primer amplification, estimates of nucleated cell counts were derived. Some clones are missing from TCRdb's copy, which holds only in-frame ones; the method was immunoSEQ multiplex PCR. V, J and clone size derive from that table, while D and trimming were established from the DNA sequence. The data hold about 120,000 clones, with just over 90% observed a single time. This CDR3 is built from 16 residues. Looked up from germline, CDR1 is MNHEY and CDR2 is SVGEGT. V was pared by 5 bases and J by 5 bases, with 9 bases of the junction left unmatched. This chain joins TRBV6-2 or TRBV6-3 and TRBJ1-6, with TRBD1 identical over 7 bases. Sample: peripheral blood. The source is a human donor with active COVID-19. The donor label of this sample is uncertain. CDR3 sequence: CASSPRGQGDNSPLHF. In DNA, the CDR3 is TGTGCCAGCAGTCCCCGAGGGCAGGGGGATAATTCACCCCTCCACTTT.